One and the same sample provided the 32 T cell receptor beta chains below, sequenced in a study of blood T cell repertoires in COVID-19. The protocol was immunoSEQ multiplex PCR, while the TCRdb copy is restricted to in-frame clones and leaves out a portion. The sample holds around 270,000 clones, around 90% seen once. Sample: peripheral blood. These receptors were obtained from a woman aged 60-75 years with COVID-19, enrolled during active disease.

The V and J genes are TRBV18 and TRBJ2-2; 7 nucleotides line up with TRBD2. The V segment lost 6 bases and the J segment 1 base; nucleotides outside the gene matches: 14. Germline V gives CDR1 KGHSH, CDR2 LQKENI. The CDR3 extends over 18 amino acids. The CDR3 sequence is CASSHTKTPGGNTGELFF. In DNA, the CDR3 is TGTGCCAGCTCTCACACGAAGACCCCGGGAGGGAACACCGGGGAGCTGTTTTTT.

This clone was seen a handful of times. The CDR3 DNA sequence: TGTGCCAGCAGGCCAACAGGGGTCACGAACACTGAAGCTTTCTTT. Its translation: CASRPTGVTNTEAFF. The V gene is TRBV7-9, the J gene TRBJ1-1; 7 bases match TRBD1. The CDR3 consists of 15 residues. Germline V gene sequence: CDR1 SEHNR, CDR2 FQNEAQ (reference sequence). The V gene end was trimmed by 6 bases and the J gene end by 1 base; junction bases not matched to a gene: 8.

The V call is TRBV7-2, the J call TRBJ2-5; 7 bases map to TRBD1. The CDR3 runs to 16 residues. Germline V CDR1 and CDR2: SGHTA, FQGNSA. With V trimmed by 2 bases and J by 4 bases, 10 bases remained unmatched. CDR3 nucleotide sequence: TGTGCCAGCAGCTTACTAGGGACAGAGAGGGGAGAGACCCAGTACTTC. This gives the protein CASSLLGTERGETQYF.

The rearrangement joins TRBV6-2 or TRBV6-3 to TRBJ2-1; no clear D gene. V was clipped by 5 bases and J by 7 bases, with 9 bases between them. Germline loops: CDR1 MNHEY, CDR2 SVGEGT. This CDR3 region has 12 residues. The chain's CDR3 is CASSRTMNEQFF. The CDR3 DNA reads as TGTGCCAGCAGTCGCACAATGAATGAGCAGTTCTTC.

The V gene is TRBV5-6, the J gene TRBJ1-2; no definite D call. The V end lost 3 bases, the J end lost 4 bases, and 13 bases lay between the germline ends. The CDR3 extends over 14 amino acids. The germline gives CDR1 SGHDT, CDR2 YYEEEE. This CDR3 is CASSWRTVTYGYTF. Written as DNA, the CDR3 is TGTGCCAGCAGCTGGAGGACGGTCACCTATGGCTACACCTTC.

The chain uses TRBV19 and TRBJ2-3; 9 bases map to TRBD1. Germline assignment: CDR1 LNHDA and CDR2 SQIVND (reference sequence). The V and J ends lost 7 bases and 0 bases, in that order; junction bases with no gene match: 5. The CDR3 totals 15 residues. CDR3 nucleotides: TGTGCCAGTACTGACAGGGGGACTAGCACAGATACGCAGTATTTT. Protein: CASTDRGTSTDTQYF.

The chain carries TRBV28 and TRBJ2-1; TRBD1 might be the D (6 bases). The CDR3 has 17 residues. CDR1 is MDHEN, CDR2 SYDVKM, per germline. V was trimmed by 5 bases and J by 0 bases, leaving 17 bases between them. The CDR3 region has the DNA TGTGCCAGCAGTCCGTCCGGACAGACCAGCTCCTACAATGAGCAGTTCTTC. Protein: CASSPSGQTSSYNEQFF.

In its sample, this clone was seen once. The chain uses TRBV6-5 and TRBJ1-1; D not certain. Trimming took off 9 bases at V and 1 base at J, with 15 bases between the two ends. This CDR3 is built from 14 residues. In germline, CDR1 is MNHEY, CDR2 SVGAGI. CDR3 in amino acids: CASEAERTNTEAFF. The CDR3 nucleotides are TGTGCCAGTGAGGCAGAAAGAACGAACACTGAAGCTTTCTTT.

The rearrangement joins TRBV15 to TRBJ2-3, with D maybe TRBD1 (5 bases). V lost 0 bases and J lost 1, with 14 bases in between. Germline lookup yields CDR1 LNHNV and CDR2 YYDKDF (reference sequence). The CDR3 loop spans 17 amino acids. The CDR3 sequence: CATSRDKGLVGTDTQYF. Written as DNA, the CDR3 is TGTGCCACCAGCAGAGATAAGGGGCTAGTGGGCACAGATACGCAGTATTTT.

J is TRBJ1-2 and V is TRBV3-1 (or the pseudogene TRBV3-2), with D possibly TRBD1 on 6 matching bases. V was cut by 3 bases and J by 6 bases, with 14 bases left in between. This CDR3 has 14 residues. Germline V gene sequence: CDR1 LGHDT, CDR2 YNNKEL (reference sequence). In nucleotides, the CDR3 is TGTGCCAGCAGCCAGGCTTGGACAGAAGATGGCTACACCTTC. Translating gives CASSQAWTEDGYTF.

The chain links TRBV5-1 to TRBJ2-7, with 8 positions matching TRBD1. J lost 4 bases, V lost 4 bases, and 7 bases had no gene match. This CDR3 has 14 residues. From germline, CDR1 is SGHRS and CDR2 YFSETQ. The CDR3 DNA reads TGCGCCAGCAGCGGACAGGGTGTGCTTTACGAGCAGTACTTC. Amino acid sequence: CASSGQGVLYEQYF.

This clone was counted once. This rearrangement joins TRBV5-6 to TRBJ2-7; 9 bases are a match to TRBD2. The V and J ends lost 0 bases and 6 bases, in that order; junction bases with no gene match: 7. The CDR3 has 15 amino acids. Germline CDR1 reads SGHDT; CDR2 reads YYEEEE. CDR3 DNA sequence: TGTGCCAGCAGCTTGGGGCTAGCGGGACTAAGCGAGCAGTACTTC. Protein sequence: CASSLGLAGLSEQYF.

The rearrangement uses TRBV27 and TRBJ2-5; D not certain. This CDR3 is 13 amino acids long. The germline gives CDR1 MNHEY, CDR2 SMNVEV (reference sequence). V was trimmed by 4 bases and J by 5 bases, leaving 11 bases between them. CDR3 nucleotide sequence: TGTGCCAGCAGTTCCATGATCGGGGAGACCCAGTACTTC. Translation: CASSSMIGETQYF.

The chain carries TRBV9 and TRBJ1-6; D is unresolved. Germline V gives CDR1 SGDLS, CDR2 YYNGEE. V was pared by 0 bases and J by 9 bases, with 13 bases between. CDR3 length: 15 residues. The CDR3 region is CASSVAAEGTSPLHF. DNA of the CDR3: TGTGCCAGCAGCGTAGCGGCAGAGGGTACTTCACCCCTCCACTTT.

V is TRBV5-1 and J is TRBJ2-1; a possible D gene is TRBD2 (6 bases). The CDR3 is 15 amino acids. Looked up from germline, CDR1 is SGHRS and CDR2 is YFSETQ. V gave up 4 bases and J gave up 9 bases, with 20 bases separating them. This CDR3 is CASSISSGPQFEQFF. The CDR3 DNA reads TGCGCCAGCAGCATTAGTAGCGGACCCCAGTTTGAGCAGTTCTTC.

A word on this clone: This sample includes further DNA sequences coding for the same CDR3. V usage is TRBV19 and J usage is TRBJ2-7; D might be TRBD1 (5 bases). The V end lost 3 bases, the J end lost 0 bases, and 6 bases lay between the germline ends. The CDR3 is 13 residues long. Germline assignment: CDR1 LNHDA and CDR2 SQIVND (reference sequence). The CDR3 DNA follows: TGTGCCAGTAGTATCCAGGGCTCCTACGAGCAGTACTTC. Translation gives CASSIQGSYEQYF. The whole variable domain, filled in from reference TRBV19 and TRBJ2-7, reads DGGITQSPKYLFRKEGQNVTLSCEQNLNHDAMYWYRQDPGQGLRLIYYSQIVNDFQKGDIAEGYSVSREKKESFPLTVTSAQKNPTAFYLCASSIQGSYEQYFGPGTRLTVT.

This rearrangement joins TRBV5-1 to TRBJ2-2; 10 bases fit TRBD2. V gave up 0 bases and J gave up 5 bases; unmatched junction bases: 4. The CDR3 is made up of 16 amino acids. Germline loops: CDR1 SGHRS, CDR2 YFSETQ. The CDR3 region has the DNA TGCGCCAGCAGCTTGGAGGGACTAGCGCCGACCGGGGAGCTGTTTTTT. It encodes CASSLEGLAPTGELFF.

The chain links TRBV12-3 or TRBV12-4 to TRBJ1-2; no clear D. There are 12 residues in the CDR3. V dropped 5 bases and J dropped 7 bases, with 11 bases sitting between them. CDR3 sequence: CASSLNTGGYTF. DNA for the CDR3: TGTGCCAGCAGTCTAAATACGGGTGGCTACACCTTC.

This chain joins TRBV2 and TRBJ2-3; D not resolved. The germline gives CDR1 SNHLY, CDR2 FYNNEI. This CDR3 contains 11 residues. The V end was cut by 7 bases, the J end by 5 bases, with 7 bases between. CDR3 sequence: CASTQQDTQYF. DNA of the CDR3: TGTGCCAGCACCCAACAAGATACGCAGTATTTT.

This clone was seen only a few times. The chain is built from TRBV9 and TRBJ1-4; 12 nucleotides line up with TRBD1. Germline assignment: CDR1 SGDLS and CDR2 YYNGEE. This CDR3 contains 16 residues. V lost 2 bases and J lost 8; bases outside the gene matches: 7. The CDR3 reads CASSVGGQGAMEKLFF. CDR3 nucleotide sequence: TGTGCCAGCAGCGTGGGGGGACAGGGGGCGATGGAAAAACTGTTTTTT.

The rearrangement uses TRBV28 and TRBJ2-1, with D maybe TRBD1 (6 bases). The CDR3 is 13 residues long. V was trimmed by 6 bases and J by 4 bases, leaving 10 bases between them. The germline gives CDR1 MDHEN, CDR2 SYDVKM. The CDR3, as DNA: TGTGCCAGCAGAAAACAGGGTTACAATGAGCAGTTCTTC. This gives the protein CASRKQGYNEQFF.

The chain combines TRBV10-3 with TRBJ2-5, with 10 nucleotides matching TRBD1. The length of the CDR3 is 14 residues. CDR1 ENHRY and CDR2 SYGVKD come from the germline V gene. The V and J ends lost 8 bases and 5 bases, in that order; junction bases with no gene match: 8. CDR3 sequence: CAIGGTGDSETQYF. The CDR3 coding sequence is TGTGCCATCGGGGGGACAGGGGATTCGGAGACCCAGTACTTC.

The CDR3 is CASSPSGAGELFF. The CDR3, as DNA: TGTGCCAGCTCACCATCCGGGGCCGGGGAGCTGTTTTTT. This rearrangement joins TRBV18 to TRBJ2-2; the D gene is possibly TRBD2 (5 bases). Deletions cut 2 bases from V and 6 bases from J, with 7 bases between. Germline V gene sequence: CDR1 KGHSH, CDR2 LQKENI. CDR3 length: 13 amino acids.

The genes are TRBV7-2 and TRBJ2-5; 8 positions agree with TRBD1. This CDR3 contains 15 residues. From germline, CDR1 is SGHTA and CDR2 FQGNSA. V lost 0 bases, J lost 5 bases, and 5 bases stayed unmatched. In DNA form, the CDR3 reads TGTGCCAGCAGCTTAGCGGACAGGGATGGGGAGACCCAGTACTTC. Residues: CASSLADRDGETQYF.

J is TRBJ1-6 and V is TRBV30; D unclear. Per germline, CDR1 GTSNPN and CDR2 SVGIG (reference sequence). The CDR3 loop spans 17 amino acids. V lost 2 bases and J lost 4, with 18 bases in between. CDR3 bases: TGTGCCTGGAGTCACCCCCCCGAGGTTTCTTATAATTCACCCCTCCACTTT. Translation gives CAWSHPPEVSYNSPLHF.

The chain carries TRBV5-4 and TRBJ2-7; 10 bases agree with TRBD2. Germline assignment: CDR1 SGHNT and CDR2 YYREEE (reference sequence). With 4 bases clipped from V and 2 bases from J, the junction kept 9 bases outside the gene matches. CDR3 length: 16 amino acids. In DNA form, the CDR3 reads TGTGCCAGCAGCCGGAGTTTAGGGACTAGCGCCTACGAGCAGTACTTC. Translating it yields CASSRSLGTSAYEQYF.

The chain carries TRBV10-2 and TRBJ1-1, with 8 nucleotides matching TRBD1. The CDR3 loop spans 15 amino acids. V shed 2 bases, J shed 4 bases, and the junction held 6 bases outside the gene matches. Germline CDR1 is WSHSY and CDR2 is SAAADI. The CDR3 DNA follows: TGCGCCAGCAGTGAGACACAAGGGACAGGCACTGAAGCTTTCTTT. Its translation: CASSETQGTGTEAFF.

J is TRBJ1-1 and V is TRBV5-1, with D maybe TRBD1 (6 bases). The germline V gene encodes CDR1 SGHRS and CDR2 YFSETQ. V lost 3 bases and J lost 1, with 13 bases in between. This CDR3 is built from 15 residues. The CDR3 DNA reads TGCGCCAGCAGCTCTACGGGACACCAGAACACTGAAGCTTTCTTT. Amino acid sequence: CASSSTGHQNTEAFF.

The J gene is TRBJ2-1, the V gene TRBV28; 9 bases map to TRBD2. CDR1 is MDHEN, CDR2 SYDVKM, per germline. The CDR3 sequence is 15 residues long. Unmatched junction bases numbered 7, after V lost 5 bases and J lost 5 bases. This chain's CDR3 is CASSPIAGVNNEQFF. CDR3 DNA: TGTGCCAGCAGTCCGATAGCGGGAGTAAACAATGAGCAGTTCTTC.

This rearrangement joins TRBV30 to TRBJ1-5; 9 bases map to TRBD1. In germline, CDR1 is GTSNPN, CDR2 SVGIG (reference sequence). This CDR3 region has 13 residues. V lost 3 bases and J lost 5; bases outside the gene matches: 2. Here the CDR3 DNA reads TGTGCCTGGAGCCGACAGGGGGATCAGCCCCAGCATTTT. Its protein product is CAWSRQGDQPQHF. Filled out from reference TRBV30 and TRBJ1-5, the complete variable domain reads SQTIHQWPATLVQPVGSPLSLECTVEGTSNPNLYWYRQAAGRGLQLLFYSVGIGQISSEVPQNLSASRPQDRQFILSSKKLLLSDSGFYLCAWSRQGDQPQHFGDGTRLSIL.

This chain connects TRBV28 to TRBJ2-2; 9 bases match TRBD1. The CDR3 has 16 residues. The germline V gene has CDR1 MDHEN and CDR2 SYDVKM. Trimming took 5 bases from V and 4 from J; bases not matched to a gene: 8. CDR3 sequence reads: CASSGSGTGSTGELFF. DNA of the CDR3: TGTGCCAGCAGTGGTTCCGGGACAGGGAGCACCGGGGAGCTGTTTTTT.

The chain joins TRBV28 to TRBJ2-7; TRBD1 might be the D (5 bases). CDR1 MDHEN and CDR2 SYDVKM come from the germline V gene. The length of the CDR3 is 15 residues. V was cut by 7 bases and J by 9 bases, with 25 bases left in between. DNA for the CDR3: TGTGCCAGCATAAATACGGACACGACTGTAACCGGGCAGTACTTC. It codes for CASINTDTTVTGQYF.